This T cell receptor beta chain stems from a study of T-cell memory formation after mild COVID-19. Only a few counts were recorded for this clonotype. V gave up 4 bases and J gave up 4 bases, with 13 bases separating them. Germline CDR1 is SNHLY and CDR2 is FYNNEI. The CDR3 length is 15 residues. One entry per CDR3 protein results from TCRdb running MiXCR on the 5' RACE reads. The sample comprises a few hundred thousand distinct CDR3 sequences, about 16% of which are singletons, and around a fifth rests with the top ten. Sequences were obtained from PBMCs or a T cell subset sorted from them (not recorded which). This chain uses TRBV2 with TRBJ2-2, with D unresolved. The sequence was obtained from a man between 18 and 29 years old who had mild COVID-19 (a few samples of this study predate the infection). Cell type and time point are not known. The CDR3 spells CASSGKGWGTGELFF. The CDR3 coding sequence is TGTGCCAGCAGTGGTAAAGGATGGGGCACCGGGGAGCTGTTTTTT.